These T cell receptor beta chains were read from a single sample in a study of blood T cell repertoires in COVID-19. Here immunoSEQ multiplex PCR was the method, and the copy in TCRdb shows in-frame clones only, minus some. The table has about 200,000 clones, roughly 77% seen once. The sequenced sample was peripheral blood. These receptors were collected from a woman in her thirties or forties with COVID-19, enrolled during active disease. Both conserved end residues are part of each CDR3. A D gene is named only where the DNA matches it firmly. Not all rows give a size; the values are once, few, many and, for expanded clones, a class.

>TRBD1|TRBJ2-5|-|TRBV24-1
CATSDRTGDRETQYF
TGTGCCACCAGTGATCGGACAGGGGATCGGGAGACCCAGTACTTC
>-|TRBJ1-1|many|TRBV27
CASSFAGQNTEAFF
TGTGCCAGCAGTTTTGCGGGCCAAAACACTGAAGCTTTCTTT
>TRBD1|TRBJ2-3|-|TRBV7-2
CASSPRYRGPTDTQYF
TGTGCCAGCAGCCCCCGATACAGGGGGCCTACAGATACGCAGTATTTT
>-|TRBJ1-1|-|TRBV19
CASRGAEAITEAFF
TGTGCCAGTCGTGGGGCAGAGGCAATCACTGAAGCTTTCTTT
>-|TRBJ1-2|once|TRBV29-1
CSVWSRGLLSYTF
TGCAGCGTTTGGTCCAGGGGCCTTCTCTCCTACACCTTC
>-|TRBJ1-2|-|TRBV24-1
CATSDGPLGAYTF
TGTGCCACCAGTGATGGGCCCCTGGGGGCTTACACCTTC
>-|TRBJ1-1|once|TRBV2
CASSEEGASEAFF
TGTGCCAGCAGTGAAGAAGGAGCTAGTGAAGCTTTCTTT
>TRBD1|TRBJ1-1|-|TRBV6-5
CASSYHTLTGFTEAFF
TGTGCCAGCAGTTACCACACCTTGACAGGGTTCACTGAAGCTTTCTTT
>TRBD1|TRBJ1-4|-|TRBV6-2/TRBV6-3
CASSPRDRGNEKLFF
TGTGCCAGCAGTCCCCGGGACAGGGGGAATGAAAAACTGTTTTTT
>-|TRBJ2-7|-|TRBV5-1
CASSLAAGEQYF
TGCGCCAGCAGCTTGGCCGCAGGGGAGCAGTACTTC